This T cell receptor beta chain is from a study of T cell repertoires in cytomegalovirus infection. Study-level background: HLA-C-restricted CMV epitopes, recently identified, and well-studied HLA-B-restricted ones were used by the study.

The CDR3 is 16 residues long. V was clipped by 4 bases and J by 1 base; unmatched bases: 5. The V gene's germline CDR1 is LGHNA and CDR2 YNFKEQ. TCRdb re-called the reads with MiXCR, one entry per CDR3 protein. The sample records 300,000 to 400,000 distinct CDR3 sequences, around 29% being singletons. About this clonotype itself: As yet, its antigen is unknown.

The sample consisted of cultured PBMCs, taken from culture after CMV antigen stimulation. This clonotype was sampled from a human donor in good health (CMV status not recorded). Some clones in this sample may be carry-over from other donors' samples. J is TRBJ2-2 and V is TRBV4-2, with TRBD2 identical over 8 bases. The CDR3 DNA reads as TGTGCCAGCAGCCCAATAGCGGGACAGAACACCGGGGAGCTGTTTTTT. Translated: CASSPIAGQNTGELFF.